The 29 T cell receptor beta chains presented below share a single source sample, sequenced in a study of shared clonotypes between healthy human individuals. The method was immunoSEQ multiplex PCR; TCRdb's version includes in-frame clones alone and lacks a portion of them. The data contain around 1.9 million clones, just over 90% of them seen just once; the ten biggest clones take up about 1.7%. CD45RO negativity and positive selection for CCR7 defined naive CD8 cells, a population that excluded terminally differentiated effector memory CD45RA+ cells. Input material: naive CD8+ T cells from PBMCs. The origin of the receptors is a man aged 18 to 30 in good health. Some clones in this sample may be carry-over from other donors' samples.

The V call is TRBV27, the J call TRBJ1-5; no clear D. V dropped 6 bases and J dropped 1 base, with 10 bases sitting between them. Germline V gene lookup returns CDR1 MNHEY and CDR2 SMNVEV (reference sequence). This CDR3 comprises 14 residues. CDR3 sequence: CASRPRESNQPQHF. The CDR3 DNA follows: TGTGCCAGCAGACCACGTGAAAGCAATCAGCCCCAGCATTTT.

This chain joins TRBV11-2 and TRBJ2-1; tentatively, D is TRBD2 (6 bases). CDR3 size: 13 residues. The V gene's germline CDR1 is SGHAT and CDR2 FQNNGV. Trimming cost V 1 base and J 13 bases, with 14 bases left between them. The CDR3 protein is CASSLGLAASQFF. DNA for the CDR3: TGTGCCAGCAGCTTAGGGTTAGCGGCTAGCCAGTTCTTC.

This rearrangement joins TRBV27 to TRBJ2-1; D is perhaps TRBD2 (5 bases). This CDR3 is 14 amino acids long. V lost 2 bases, J lost 3 bases, and 8 bases lay in between. The germline V gene encodes CDR1 MNHEY and CDR2 SMNVEV (reference sequence). CDR3 nucleotides: TGTGCCAGCAGTTTAGGACTTAACTACAATGAGCAGTTCTTC. Its protein is CASSLGLNYNEQFF.

The chain joins TRBV4-1 to TRBJ2-3; the D gene is possibly TRBD1 (6 bases). The CDR3 consists of 16 residues. V shed 3 bases and J shed 6 bases, with 19 bases lying between them. Per germline, CDR1 MGHRA and CDR2 YSYEKL. The CDR3 loop is CASSHEITGFGDTQYF. The DNA of the CDR3 is TGCGCCAGCAGCCACGAAATAACAGGGTTCGGTGATACGCAGTATTTT.

The table lists this clone with a few counts. Within the sample, other DNA sequences also encode this same CDR3. This chain links TRBV27 with TRBJ2-7, with D hard to call. The CDR3 has 13 residues. Germline V gene sequence: CDR1 MNHEY, CDR2 SMNVEV (reference sequence). V was pared by 4 bases and J by 0 bases, with 7 bases between. The CDR3 DNA is TGTGCCAGCAGTTATGGGGTCTCCTACGAGCAGTACTTC. Amino acids: CASSYGVSYEQYF.

The chain couples TRBV28 to TRBJ1-2; D is possibly TRBD1 (5 bases). Germline V gives CDR1 MDHEN, CDR2 SYDVKM. The V and J ends lost 8 bases and 2 bases respectively, with 15 bases between them. This CDR3 has 14 amino acids. The CDR3 spells CASRGGGVNYGYTF. CDR3 bases: TGTGCCAGCCGGGGAGGAGGGGTCAACTATGGCTACACCTTC.

This chain uses TRBV27 with TRBJ1-4; no reliable D call. The CDR3 loop spans 17 amino acids. The germline CDR1 and CDR2 sequences are MNHEY and SMNVEV (reference sequence). V lost 5 bases and J 7 bases, leaving 23 bases between the germline ends. The DNA of the CDR3 is TGTGCCAGCAGTCCCCTCGGGAACGGGGAGGCTGGTGAAAAACTGTTTTTT. Its translation: CASSPLGNGEAGEKLFF.

This clone appeared a single time. The V and J genes are TRBV6-1 and TRBJ1-6; D possibly corresponds to TRBD1 (6 bases). V dropped 2 bases and J dropped 9 bases, with 14 bases sitting between them. Germline V lookup: CDR1 MNHNS, CDR2 SASEGT. The length of the CDR3 is 15 residues. The chain's CDR3 is CASSEIQGSGSPLHF. The CDR3 DNA is TGTGCCAGCAGTGAAATACAGGGTTCGGGTTCACCCCTCCACTTT.

V usage is TRBV28 and J usage is TRBJ2-7; D gene uncertain. The germline V gene has CDR1 MDHEN and CDR2 SYDVKM. The CDR3 sequence is 11 residues long. Trimming pared 5 bases from V and 4 bases from J, leaving 6 bases between. The CDR3 sequence is CASSKSYEQYF. DNA for the CDR3: TGTGCCAGCAGTAAGTCGTACGAGCAGTACTTC.

The V and J genes are TRBV27 and TRBJ1-1, with TRBD1 matching 8 bases. V gave up 7 bases and J gave up 4 bases; unmatched junction bases: 11. Germline assignment: CDR1 MNHEY and CDR2 SMNVEV (reference sequence). This CDR3 has 15 amino acids. CDR3 in amino acids: CASTVSYRGATEAFF. CDR3 DNA: TGTGCCAGCACGGTCAGCTACAGGGGGGCCACTGAAGCTTTCTTT.

This chain uses TRBV15 with TRBJ2-7; D gene ambiguous. The V end was cut by 1 base, the J end by 7 bases, with 17 bases between. Germline assignment: CDR1 LNHNV and CDR2 YYDKDF (reference sequence). This CDR3 is built from 15 residues. The CDR3 loop is CATSRGATPAAEQYF. The CDR3 bases are TGTGCCACCAGCAGAGGGGCTACTCCCGCCGCGGAGCAGTACTTC.

This clone was seen only once. The chain combines TRBV6-5 with TRBJ1-4; maybe TRBD1 (5 bases). The CDR3 has 16 residues. The germline V gene encodes CDR1 MNHEY and CDR2 SVGAGI. Trimming removed 0 bases from V and 6 bases from J, with 14 bases in between. CDR3 nucleotides: TGTGCCAGCAGTTACTCTGTGGGGGTAATTTATGAAAAACTGTTTTTT. Encoded protein: CASSYSVGVIYEKLFF.

With respect to this clone: The DNA is left out, because the CDR3 cannot be placed on it with certainty; the CDR3 is given as TCRdb lists it. V and J are TRBV5-1 and TRBJ1-2. Germline loops: CDR1 SGHRS, CDR2 YFSETQ. Including both end residues, the CDR3 is 11 amino acids long. The CDR3 loop reads CASSFGNGYTF.

This clone came up once. The chain uses TRBV6-5 and TRBJ2-2; TRBD2 aligns across 7 bases. Trimming at V came to 0 bases and at J to 4 bases, leaving 2 bases not matched to a gene. The CDR3 spans 15 residues. The germline gives CDR1 MNHEY, CDR2 SVGAGI. This CDR3 reads CASSYSTSPTGELFF. In nucleotides, the CDR3 is TGTGCCAGCAGTTACTCGACTAGCCCCACCGGGGAGCTGTTTTTT.

The chain uses TRBV28 and TRBJ2-1, with D uncertain. The V gene's germline CDR1 is MDHEN and CDR2 SYDVKM. V gave up 3 bases and J gave up 5 bases, with 26 bases separating them. The CDR3 contains 19 residues. This CDR3 is CASSFGSVKSLYTNNEQFF. In DNA, the CDR3 is TGTGCCAGCAGTTTTGGTTCGGTTAAGAGCCTCTATACGAACAATGAGCAGTTCTTC.

The chain uses TRBV28 and TRBJ2-1; 7 nucleotides agree with TRBD1. CDR3 length equals 15 residues. The germline gives CDR1 MDHEN, CDR2 SYDVKM. With 6 bases clipped from V and 5 bases from J, the junction kept 10 bases outside the gene matches. CDR3 sequence: CASRGWGQNDNEQFF. CDR3 sequence (DNA): TGTGCCAGCAGGGGATGGGGACAGAACGACAATGAGCAGTTCTTC.

Concerning this clone: The identical CDR3 is also encoded by other nucleotide sequences in the sample. The chain combines TRBV10-3 with TRBJ2-2, with D unclear. V lost 0 bases and J 4 bases, leaving 3 bases between the germline ends. The CDR3 contains 13 residues. Germline V lookup: CDR1 ENHRY, CDR2 SYGVKD. The CDR3: CAISESGTGELFF. The CDR3 DNA is TGTGCCATCAGTGAGTCGGGCACCGGGGAGCTGTTTTTT.

V usage is TRBV19 and J usage is TRBJ2-7, with D maybe TRBD2 (5 bases). This CDR3 contains 13 residues. The V and J ends lost 4 bases and 6 bases respectively, with 13 bases between them. Germline V gene lookup returns CDR1 LNHDA and CDR2 SQIVND (reference sequence). The CDR3 DNA sequence: TGTGCCAGTAGTACTACTAGTTTTAGCGAGCAGTACTTC. It yields the protein CASSTTSFSEQYF. The full variable domain, completed using reference TRBV19 and TRBJ2-7, is DGGITQSPKYLFRKEGQNVTLSCEQNLNHDAMYWYRQDPGQGLRLIYYSQIVNDFQKGDIAEGYSVSREKKESFPLTVTSAQKNPTAFYLCASSTTSFSEQYFGPGTRLTVT.

This clone was found once. The rearrangement uses TRBV11-2 and TRBJ1-2, with D perhaps matching TRBD1 (6 bases). CDR1 SGHAT and CDR2 FQNNGV come from the germline V gene. V was clipped by 2 bases and J by 3 bases, with 16 bases between them. The CDR3 is made up of 16 amino acids. CDR3 bases: TGTGCCAGCAGCTTAAAAGGGGAGGGGGAGGACTATGGCTACACCTTC. It specifies CASSLKGEGEDYGYTF.

Notes on this clone: Other DNA sequences of this sample code for an identical CDR3. The chain links TRBV7-9 to TRBJ2-6, with D hard to call. The length of the CDR3 is 14 residues. Germline-derived CDR1 and CDR2 are SEHNR and FQNEAQ (reference sequence). V was shortened by 5 bases and J by 0 bases, with 5 bases between the two germline ends. The DNA for the CDR3 is TGTGCCAGCAGCCCGGACTCTGGGGCCAACGTCCTGACTTTC. It is translated as CASSPDSGANVLTF.

The chain has TRBV25-1 and TRBJ1-6; maybe TRBD1 (6 bases). The CDR3 has 13 amino acids. V was clipped by 7 bases and J by 8 bases, with 12 bases between them. CDR1 MGHDK and CDR2 SYGVNS come from the germline V gene. The CDR3 DNA reads as TGTGCCAGCACGCGGACAGATTATTCACCCCTCCACTTT. Translation gives CASTRTDYSPLHF.

This rearrangement joins TRBV13 to TRBJ2-7, with D uncertain. V lost 1 base to trimming and J lost 2 bases, with 9 bases between them. This CDR3 is built from 14 residues. Germline assignment: CDR1 PRHDT and CDR2 FYEKMQ (reference sequence). The CDR3 protein is CASSLVSLPYEQYF. Written as DNA, the CDR3 is TGTGCCAGCAGCTTAGTTTCGCTTCCCTACGAGCAGTACTTC.

The chain links TRBV21-1 to TRBJ2-1; the table assigns TRBD2, which was not confirmed against the DNA. TRBV21-1 is given as a pseudogene. The CDR3 spans 18 residues. In DNA, the CDR3 is TGTGCCAGCAGCACCCGACTAGCGGGGGGAGGGGCCTACAATGAGCAGTTCTTC. Its protein product is CASSTRLAGGGAYNEQFF.

The chain is built from TRBV9 and TRBJ2-1; 8 bases map to TRBD2. The CDR3 has 17 residues. CDR1 is SGDLS and CDR2 is YYNGEE in the germline V gene. The V and J ends lost 3 bases and 0 bases, in that order; junction bases with no gene match: 8. As DNA, the CDR3 is TGTGCCAGCAGCGCGACCTCCGGGACTAGCTCCTACAATGAGCAGTTCTTC. Its protein is CASSATSGTSSYNEQFF.

The rearrangement uses TRBV29-1 and TRBJ2-7, with TRBD1 matching over 8 bases. Trimming took 7 bases from V and 5 from J; bases not matched to a gene: 4. CDR3 length equals 11 residues. Per the germline V gene, CDR1 is SQVTM and CDR2 is ANQGSEA. CDR3 in DNA: TGCAGCGCCCGGACAGGGAACGAGCAGTACTTC. Residues: CSARTGNEQYF.

This clone has only one observation. V gene TRBV10-1 combines with J gene TRBJ2-3; D is uncertain. V lost 3 bases to trimming and J lost 9 bases, with 10 bases between them. In germline, CDR1 is WNHNN, CDR2 SYGVQD (reference sequence). CDR3 length: 12 amino acids. CDR3 coding DNA: TGCGCCAGCAGTGATCGGGTGGGCACGCAGTATTTT. Its translation is CASSDRVGTQYF.

The V and J genes are TRBV6-1 and TRBJ2-4; D not resolved. The CDR3 extends over 14 amino acids. The V gene lost 3 bases and the J gene lost 0 bases, with 6 bases spanning the gap. CDR1 and CDR2 (germline): MNHNS, SASEGT. The CDR3 DNA follows: TGTGCCAGCAGTGAGTACCTAGCCAAAAACATTCAGTACTTC. Its translation: CASSEYLAKNIQYF.

This chain connects TRBV15 to TRBJ1-1; no clear D gene. The CDR3 consists of 14 residues. V was pared by 8 bases and J by 7 bases, with 20 bases between. CDR1 LNHNV and CDR2 YYDKDF come from the germline V gene (reference sequence). The CDR3 DNA is TGTGCCACCGGAGCTGACTCCTCCCCGGGTGAAGCTTTCTTT. This sequence encodes CATGADSSPGEAFF.

V is TRBV11-2 and J is TRBJ2-7, with 12 bases lining up with TRBD2. Losses at the gene ends were 5 bases for V and 6 bases for J; bases not matched to a gene: 11. Germline V CDR1 and CDR2: SGHAT, FQNNGV. The CDR3 runs 16 residues. In DNA form, the CDR3 reads TGTGCCAGCAGCCACACGAGGACTAGCGGGGTCCCCGAGCAGTACTTC. It translates to CASSHTRTSGVPEQYF.